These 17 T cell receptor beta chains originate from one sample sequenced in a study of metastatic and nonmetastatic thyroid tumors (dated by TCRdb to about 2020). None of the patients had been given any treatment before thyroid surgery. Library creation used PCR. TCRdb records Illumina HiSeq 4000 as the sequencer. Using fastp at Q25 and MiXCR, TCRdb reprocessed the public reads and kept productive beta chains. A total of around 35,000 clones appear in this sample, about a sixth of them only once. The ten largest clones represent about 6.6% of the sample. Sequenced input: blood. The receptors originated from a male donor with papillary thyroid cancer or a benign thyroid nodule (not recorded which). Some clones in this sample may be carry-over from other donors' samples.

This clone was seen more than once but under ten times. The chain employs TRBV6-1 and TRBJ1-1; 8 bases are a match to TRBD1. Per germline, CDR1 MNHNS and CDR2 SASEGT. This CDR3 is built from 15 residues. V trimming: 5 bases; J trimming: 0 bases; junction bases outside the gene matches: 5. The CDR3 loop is CASSQQGGLNTEAFF. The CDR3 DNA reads TGTGCCAGCAGTCAACAGGGGGGTCTGAACACTGAAGCTTTCTTT.

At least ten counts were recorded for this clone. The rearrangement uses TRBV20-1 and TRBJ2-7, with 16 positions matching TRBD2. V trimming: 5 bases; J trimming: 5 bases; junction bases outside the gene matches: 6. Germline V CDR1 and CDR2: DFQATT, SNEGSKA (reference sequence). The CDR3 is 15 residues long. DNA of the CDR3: TGCAGTGCTCCGGGACTAGCGGGAGGGCCGAACGAGCAGTACTTC. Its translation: CSAPGLAGGPNEQYF.

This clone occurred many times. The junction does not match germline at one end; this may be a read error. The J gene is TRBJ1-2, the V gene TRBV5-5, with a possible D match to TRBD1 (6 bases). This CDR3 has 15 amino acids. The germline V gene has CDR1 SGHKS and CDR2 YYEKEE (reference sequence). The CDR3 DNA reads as TGTGCCAGCAGGTTGGGGGCCAGCTCTCCCTATGGCTACACCTTC. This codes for CASRLGASSPYGYTF.

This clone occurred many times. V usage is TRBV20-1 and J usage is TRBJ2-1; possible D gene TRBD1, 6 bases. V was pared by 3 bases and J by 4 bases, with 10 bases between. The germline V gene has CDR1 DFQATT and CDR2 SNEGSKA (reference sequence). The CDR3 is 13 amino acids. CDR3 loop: CSARGAAYNEQFF. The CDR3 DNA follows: TGCAGTGCTAGGGGGGCGGCTTACAATGAGCAGTTCTTC.

The CDR3 protein is CASSPILDRARDYGYTF. The DNA of the CDR3 is TGTGCCAGCAGTCCGATCCTTGACAGGGCGCGGGACTATGGCTACACCTTC. The genes are TRBV12-3 or TRBV12-4 and TRBJ1-2; 7 bases agree with TRBD1. The junction had 15 bases not matched to a gene; V was cut back by 5 bases and J by 3 bases. There are 17 residues in the CDR3.

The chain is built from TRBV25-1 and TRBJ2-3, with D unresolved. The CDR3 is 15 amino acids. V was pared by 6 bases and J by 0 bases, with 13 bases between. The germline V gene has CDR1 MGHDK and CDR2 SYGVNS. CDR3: CASSQKSASTDTQYF. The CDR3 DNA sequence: TGTGCCAGCAGCCAGAAGAGCGCTAGCACAGATACGCAGTATTTT.

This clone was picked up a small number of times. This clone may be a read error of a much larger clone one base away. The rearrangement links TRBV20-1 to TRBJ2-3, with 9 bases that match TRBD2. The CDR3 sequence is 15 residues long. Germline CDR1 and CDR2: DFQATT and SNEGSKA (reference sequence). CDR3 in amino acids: CSAATSGSSTDTQCF. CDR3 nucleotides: TGCAGTGCAGCCACTAGCGGGTCTAGCACAGATACGCAGTGTTTT.

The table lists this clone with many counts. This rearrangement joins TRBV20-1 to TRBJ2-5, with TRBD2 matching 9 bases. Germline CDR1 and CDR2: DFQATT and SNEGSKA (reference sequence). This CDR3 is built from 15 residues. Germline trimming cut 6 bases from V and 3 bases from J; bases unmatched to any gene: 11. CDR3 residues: CSARNSGSGEETQYF. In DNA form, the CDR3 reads TGCAGTGCCAGAAATAGCGGGAGTGGGGAAGAGACCCAGTACTTC.

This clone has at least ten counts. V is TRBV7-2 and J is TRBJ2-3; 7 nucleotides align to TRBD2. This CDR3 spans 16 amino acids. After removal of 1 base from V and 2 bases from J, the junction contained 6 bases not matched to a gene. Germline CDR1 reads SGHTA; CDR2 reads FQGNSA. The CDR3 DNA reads TGTGCCAGCAGCTTAGTGGTGGGAGGGCCCACAGATACGCAGTATTTT. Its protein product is CASSLVVGGPTDTQYF.

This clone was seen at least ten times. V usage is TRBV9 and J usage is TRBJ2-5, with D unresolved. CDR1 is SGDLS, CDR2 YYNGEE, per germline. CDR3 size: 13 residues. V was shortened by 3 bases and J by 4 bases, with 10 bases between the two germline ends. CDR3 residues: CASSGRWGETQYF. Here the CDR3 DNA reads TGTGCCAGCAGCGGTAGGTGGGGAGAGACCCAGTACTTC.

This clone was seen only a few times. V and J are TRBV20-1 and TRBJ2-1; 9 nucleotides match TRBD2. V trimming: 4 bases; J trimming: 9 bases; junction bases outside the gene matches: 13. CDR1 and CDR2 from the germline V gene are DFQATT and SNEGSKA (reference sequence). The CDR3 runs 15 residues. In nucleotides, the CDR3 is TGCAGTGCTAATCTAGTAGCGGGAGCGTTTCCTGAGCAGTTCTTC. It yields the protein CSANLVAGAFPEQFF.

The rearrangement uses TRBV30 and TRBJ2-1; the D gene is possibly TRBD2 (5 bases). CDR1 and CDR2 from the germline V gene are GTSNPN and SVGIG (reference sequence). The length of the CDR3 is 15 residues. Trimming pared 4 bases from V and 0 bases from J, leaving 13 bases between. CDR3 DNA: TGTGCCTGGACAACCGGACTTAGCTCCTACAATGAGCAGTTCTTC. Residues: CAWTTGLSSYNEQFF.

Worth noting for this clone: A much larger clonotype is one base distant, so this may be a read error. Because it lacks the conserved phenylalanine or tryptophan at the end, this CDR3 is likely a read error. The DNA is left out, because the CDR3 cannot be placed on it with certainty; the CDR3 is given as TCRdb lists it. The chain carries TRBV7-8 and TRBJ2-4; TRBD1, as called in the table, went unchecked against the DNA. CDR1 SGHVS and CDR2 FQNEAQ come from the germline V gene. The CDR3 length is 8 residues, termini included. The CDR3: CTSSYRTG.

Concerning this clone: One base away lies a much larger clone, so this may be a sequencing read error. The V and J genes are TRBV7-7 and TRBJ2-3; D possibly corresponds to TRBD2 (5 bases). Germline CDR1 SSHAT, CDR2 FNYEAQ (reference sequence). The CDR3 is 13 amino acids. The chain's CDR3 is CASSPGNTDTQFF. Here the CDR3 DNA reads TGTGCCAGCAGCCCCGGGAACACAGATACGCAGTTTTTT.

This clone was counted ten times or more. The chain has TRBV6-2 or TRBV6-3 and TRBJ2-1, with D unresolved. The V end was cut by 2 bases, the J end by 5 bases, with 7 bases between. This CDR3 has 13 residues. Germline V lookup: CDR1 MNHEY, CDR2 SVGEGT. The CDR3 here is CASSYILHNEQFF. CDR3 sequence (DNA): TGTGCCAGCAGTTACATCCTTCACAATGAGCAGTTCTTC.

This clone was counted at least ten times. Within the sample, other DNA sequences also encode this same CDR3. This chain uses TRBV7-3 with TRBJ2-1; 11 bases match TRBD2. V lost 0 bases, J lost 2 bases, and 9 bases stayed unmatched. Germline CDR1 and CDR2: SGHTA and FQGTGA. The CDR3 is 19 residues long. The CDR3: CASSLTLFSGRGAYNEQFF. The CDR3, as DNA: TGTGCCAGCAGCTTAACGTTATTTAGCGGGAGGGGGGCCTACAATGAGCAGTTCTTC.

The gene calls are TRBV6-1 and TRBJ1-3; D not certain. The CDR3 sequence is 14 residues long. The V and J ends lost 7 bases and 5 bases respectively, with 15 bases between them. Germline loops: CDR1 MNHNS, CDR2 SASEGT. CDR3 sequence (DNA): TGTGCCAGCATAGCAAGGAGGGAGCGAAACACCATATATTTT. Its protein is CASIARRERNTIYF.